The rows below give T cell receptor beta chains drawn from one sample of a study of blood T cell repertoires in COVID-19. Assay: immunoSEQ multiplex PCR; the TCRdb copy retains only in-frame clones and omits some. The sample holds roughly 18,000 clones; around 89% are singletons and the top ten take 7.7%. Sequenced sample: peripheral blood. These receptors were obtained from a woman aged 55-70 years with active COVID-19. Each CDR3 is given without its conserved first and last residue. A row's size may be missing; if present it is once, few, many or a size class.

j_gene: TRBJ2-5; abundance: NA; v_gene: TRBV27; CDR3aa: ASSLGLGLAPQETQY
j_gene: TRBJ1-1; abundance: NA; v_gene: TRBV5-1; CDR3aa: ASSLSGDTEAF
j_gene: TRBJ2-1; abundance: NA; v_gene: TRBV18; CDR3aa: ASSVTGSSYNEQF
j_gene: TRBJ1-1; abundance: NA; v_gene: TRBV4-1; CDR3aa: ASSQPLSPNGTEAF
j_gene: TRBJ1-1; abundance: once; v_gene: TRBV5-1; CDR3aa: ASSLVGASGALGTEAF
j_gene: TRBJ2-2; abundance: few; v_gene: TRBV7-3; CDR3aa: ASSLQPAGNTGELF
j_gene: TRBJ1-5; abundance: NA; v_gene: TRBV7-6; CDR3aa: ASSPISNQPQH
j_gene: TRBJ2-7; abundance: NA; v_gene: TRBV20-1; CDR3aa: SASEGTGAYEQY
j_gene: TRBJ1-1; abundance: NA; v_gene: TRBV7-9; CDR3aa: ASSPLRDLNTEAF
j_gene: TRBJ1-3; abundance: NA; v_gene: TRBV6-5; CDR3aa: ASSYRGGNTIY
j_gene: TRBJ2-7; abundance: once; v_gene: TRBV5-1; CDR3aa: ASSLGDRNSYEQY
j_gene: TRBJ1-1; abundance: NA; v_gene: TRBV27; CDR3aa: ASSLSKNRVNTEAF
j_gene: TRBJ2-1; abundance: NA; v_gene: TRBV7-9; CDR3aa: ASTPGQGGNEQF
j_gene: TRBJ2-2; abundance: once; v_gene: TRBV2; CDR3aa: ASSPAGAVGELF
j_gene: TRBJ2-6; abundance: NA; v_gene: TRBV19; CDR3aa: ASSIFPGQGAGANVLT
j_gene: TRBJ2-7; abundance: NA; v_gene: TRBV19; CDR3aa: ASSASQTGSHEQY
j_gene: TRBJ2-5; abundance: once; v_gene: TRBV2; CDR3aa: ASSSDREGGVRETQY
j_gene: TRBJ2-3; abundance: NA; v_gene: TRBV7-9; CDR3aa: ASSIPRGSTDTQY
j_gene: TRBJ2-3; abundance: few; v_gene: TRBV4-1; CDR3aa: ASSQAPGTSGGTDTQY
j_gene: TRBJ1-1; abundance: NA; v_gene: TRBV7-9; CDR3aa: ASSPYRGRSTEAF
j_gene: TRBJ2-7; abundance: NA; v_gene: TRBV18; CDR3aa: ASSPRAGLSYEQY